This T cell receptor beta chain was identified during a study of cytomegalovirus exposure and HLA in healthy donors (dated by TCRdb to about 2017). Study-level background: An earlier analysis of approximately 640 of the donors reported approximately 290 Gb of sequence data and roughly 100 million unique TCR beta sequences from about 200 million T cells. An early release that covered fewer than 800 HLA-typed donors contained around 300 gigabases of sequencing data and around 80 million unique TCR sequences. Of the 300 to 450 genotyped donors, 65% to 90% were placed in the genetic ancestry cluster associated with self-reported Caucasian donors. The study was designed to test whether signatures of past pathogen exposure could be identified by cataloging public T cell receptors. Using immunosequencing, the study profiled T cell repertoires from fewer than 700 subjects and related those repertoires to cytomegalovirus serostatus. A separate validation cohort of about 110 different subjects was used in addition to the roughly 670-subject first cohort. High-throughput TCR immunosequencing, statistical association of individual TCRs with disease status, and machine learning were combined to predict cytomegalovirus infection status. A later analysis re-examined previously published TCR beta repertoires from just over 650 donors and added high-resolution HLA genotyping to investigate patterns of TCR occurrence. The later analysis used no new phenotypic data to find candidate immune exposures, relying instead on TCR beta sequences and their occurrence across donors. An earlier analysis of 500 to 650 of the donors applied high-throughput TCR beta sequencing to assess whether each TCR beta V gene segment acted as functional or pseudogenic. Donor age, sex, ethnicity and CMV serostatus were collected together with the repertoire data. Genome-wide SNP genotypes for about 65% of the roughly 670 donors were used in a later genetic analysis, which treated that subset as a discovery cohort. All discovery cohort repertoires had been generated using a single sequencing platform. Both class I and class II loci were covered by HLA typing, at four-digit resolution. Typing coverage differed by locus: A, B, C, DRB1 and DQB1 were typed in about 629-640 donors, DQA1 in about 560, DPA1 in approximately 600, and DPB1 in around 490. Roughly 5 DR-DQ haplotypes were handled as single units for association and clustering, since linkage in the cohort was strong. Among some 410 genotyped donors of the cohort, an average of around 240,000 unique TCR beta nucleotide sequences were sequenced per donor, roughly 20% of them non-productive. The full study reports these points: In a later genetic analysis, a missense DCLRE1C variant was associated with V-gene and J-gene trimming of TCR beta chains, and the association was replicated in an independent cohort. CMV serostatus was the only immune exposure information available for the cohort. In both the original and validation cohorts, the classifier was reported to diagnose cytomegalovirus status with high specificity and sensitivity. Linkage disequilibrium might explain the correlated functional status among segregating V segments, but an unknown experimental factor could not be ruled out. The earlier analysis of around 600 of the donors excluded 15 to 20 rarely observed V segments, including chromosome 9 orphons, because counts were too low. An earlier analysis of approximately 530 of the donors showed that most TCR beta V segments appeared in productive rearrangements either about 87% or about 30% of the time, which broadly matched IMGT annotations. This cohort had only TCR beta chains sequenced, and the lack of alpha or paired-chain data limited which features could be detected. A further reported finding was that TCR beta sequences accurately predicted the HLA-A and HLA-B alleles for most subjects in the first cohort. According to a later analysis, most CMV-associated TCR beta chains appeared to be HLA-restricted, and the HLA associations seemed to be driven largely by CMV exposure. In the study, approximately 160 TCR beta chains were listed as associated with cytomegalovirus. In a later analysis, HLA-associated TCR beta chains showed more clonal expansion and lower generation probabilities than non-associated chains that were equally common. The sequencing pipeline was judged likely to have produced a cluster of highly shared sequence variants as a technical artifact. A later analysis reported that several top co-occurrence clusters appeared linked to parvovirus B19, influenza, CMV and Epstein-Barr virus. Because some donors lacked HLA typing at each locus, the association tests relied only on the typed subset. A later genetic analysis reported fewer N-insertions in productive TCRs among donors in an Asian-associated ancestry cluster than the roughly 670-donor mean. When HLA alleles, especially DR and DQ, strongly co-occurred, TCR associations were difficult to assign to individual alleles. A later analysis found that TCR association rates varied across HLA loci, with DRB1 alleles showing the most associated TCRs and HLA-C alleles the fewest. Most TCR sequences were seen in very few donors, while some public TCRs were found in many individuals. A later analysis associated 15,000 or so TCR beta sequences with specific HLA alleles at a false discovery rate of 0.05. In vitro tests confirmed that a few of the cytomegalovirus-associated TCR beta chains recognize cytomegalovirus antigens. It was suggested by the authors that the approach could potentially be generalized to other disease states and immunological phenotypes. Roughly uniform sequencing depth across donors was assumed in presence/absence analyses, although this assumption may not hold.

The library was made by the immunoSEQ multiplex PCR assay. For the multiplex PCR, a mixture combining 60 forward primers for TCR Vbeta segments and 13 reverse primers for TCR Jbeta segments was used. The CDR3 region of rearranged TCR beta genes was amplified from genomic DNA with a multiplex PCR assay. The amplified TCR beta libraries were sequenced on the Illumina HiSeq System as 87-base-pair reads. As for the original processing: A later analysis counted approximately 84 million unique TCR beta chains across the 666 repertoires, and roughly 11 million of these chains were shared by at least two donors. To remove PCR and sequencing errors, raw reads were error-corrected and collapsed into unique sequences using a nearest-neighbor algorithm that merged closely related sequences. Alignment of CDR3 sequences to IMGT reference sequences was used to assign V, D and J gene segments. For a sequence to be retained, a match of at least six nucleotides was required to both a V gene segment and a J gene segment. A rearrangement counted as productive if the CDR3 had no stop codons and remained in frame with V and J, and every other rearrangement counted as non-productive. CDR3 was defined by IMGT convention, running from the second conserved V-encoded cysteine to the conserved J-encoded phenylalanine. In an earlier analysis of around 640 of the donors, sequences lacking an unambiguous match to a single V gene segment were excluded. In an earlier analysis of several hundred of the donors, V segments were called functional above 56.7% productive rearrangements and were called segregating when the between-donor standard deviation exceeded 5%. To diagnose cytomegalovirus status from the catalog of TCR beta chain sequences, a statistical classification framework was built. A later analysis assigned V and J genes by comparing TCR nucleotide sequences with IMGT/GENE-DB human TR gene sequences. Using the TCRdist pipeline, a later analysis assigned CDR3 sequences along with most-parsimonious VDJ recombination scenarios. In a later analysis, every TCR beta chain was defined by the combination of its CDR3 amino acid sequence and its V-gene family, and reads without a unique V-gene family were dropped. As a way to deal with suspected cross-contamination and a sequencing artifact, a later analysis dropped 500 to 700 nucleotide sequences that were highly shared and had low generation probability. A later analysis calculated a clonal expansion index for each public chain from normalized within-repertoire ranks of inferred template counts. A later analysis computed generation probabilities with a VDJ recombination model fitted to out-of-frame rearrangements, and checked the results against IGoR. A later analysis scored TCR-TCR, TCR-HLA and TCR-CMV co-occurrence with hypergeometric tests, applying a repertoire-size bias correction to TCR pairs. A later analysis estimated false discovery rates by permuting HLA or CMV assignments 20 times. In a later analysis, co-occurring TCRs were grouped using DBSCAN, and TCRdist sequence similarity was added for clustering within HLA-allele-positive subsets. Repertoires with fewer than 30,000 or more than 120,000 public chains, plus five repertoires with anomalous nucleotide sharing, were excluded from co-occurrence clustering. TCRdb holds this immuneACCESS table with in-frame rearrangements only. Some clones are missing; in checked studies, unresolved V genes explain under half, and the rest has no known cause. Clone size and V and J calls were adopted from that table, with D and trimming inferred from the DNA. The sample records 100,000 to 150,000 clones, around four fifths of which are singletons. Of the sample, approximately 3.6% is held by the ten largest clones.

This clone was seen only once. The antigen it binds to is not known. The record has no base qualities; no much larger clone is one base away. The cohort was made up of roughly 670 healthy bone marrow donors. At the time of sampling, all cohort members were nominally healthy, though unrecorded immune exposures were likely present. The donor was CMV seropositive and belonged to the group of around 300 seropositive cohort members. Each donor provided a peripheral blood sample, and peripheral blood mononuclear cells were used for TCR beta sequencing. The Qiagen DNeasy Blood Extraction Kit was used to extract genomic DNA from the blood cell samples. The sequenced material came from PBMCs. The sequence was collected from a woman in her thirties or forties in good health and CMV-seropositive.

CDR3 protein: CASKPGEGPQETQYF. The nucleotides read TGTGCCAGCAAGCCAGGGGAGGGACCCCAAGAGACCCAGTACTTC. Rearrangement joined TRBV5-8 to TRBJ2-5; a tentative D call is TRBD2 (7 bases match). Trimming takes 6 bases from V and 1 base from J, and the germline ends sit 16 bases apart. The CDR1 and CDR2 encoded by the germline V gene are SGHTS and YDEGEE. The CDR3 goes from the cysteine to the phenylalanine over 15 residues. CDR3 DNA only is kept here, 45 bases in frame from base 1.